Following are 28 T cell receptor beta chains from one sample sequenced in a study of T cell responses to AZD1222 COVID-19 vaccine. The data were produced by immunoSEQ multiplex PCR, yet TCRdb's version contains in-frame clones alone and is incomplete. This table holds 80,000 to 85,000 clones, 85% to 95% found once. The input for sequencing was peripheral blood, taken 28 days after the second AZD1222 dose. Source of these receptors: an adult who received the AZD1222 COVID-19 vaccine.

The CDR3 sequence is CASSRDTGDSPLHF. CDR3 nucleotides: TGTGCCAGCAGCCGGGACACCGGGGATTCACCCCTCCACTTT. The genes are TRBV5-5 and TRBJ1-6; tentatively, D is TRBD1 (6 bases). The CDR3 has 14 residues. CDR1 is SGHKS, CDR2 YYEKEE, per germline (reference sequence). With 4 bases removed from V and 8 bases from J, the gap between germline ends came to 13 bases.

The chain is built from TRBV24-1 and TRBJ2-3; D remains ambiguous. This CDR3 region has 12 residues. Germline CDR1 and CDR2: KGHDR and SFDVKD. V was trimmed by 2 bases and J by 7 bases, leaving 6 bases between them. The CDR3 DNA sequence: TGTGCCACCAGTGATTATGGCTATACGCAGTATTTT. It specifies CATSDYGYTQYF.

V usage is TRBV7-2 and J usage is TRBJ2-3, with D maybe TRBD1 (5 bases). CDR3 length: 15 amino acids. Germline CDR1 reads SGHTA; CDR2 reads FQGNSA. Between the trimmed V and J ends, which lost 1 base and 1 base, there was a span of 9 bases. This CDR3 is CASSLGLGGTDTQYF. The CDR3 DNA reads as TGTGCCAGCAGCTTAGGTCTAGGGGGCACAGATACGCAGTATTTT.

The V gene is TRBV27, the J gene TRBJ1-4; the D is unclear. Trimming stripped 6 bases from V and 0 bases from J, with 8 bases between. The germline V gene has CDR1 MNHEY and CDR2 SMNVEV (reference sequence). This CDR3 spans 14 amino acids. The CDR3: CASRNTATNEKLFF. CDR3 bases: TGTGCCAGCAGAAACACGGCAACTAATGAAAAACTGTTTTTT.

The chain is built from TRBV4-2 and TRBJ2-3; 10 nucleotides line up with TRBD2. CDR1 and CDR2 from the germline V gene are LGHNA and YNFKEQ. The CDR3 has 16 residues. J was trimmed by 1 base and V by 0 bases; bases with no gene match: 1. As DNA, the CDR3 is TGTGCCAGCAGCCAAGAAGCGGGAGGGCGCACAGATACGCAGTATTTT. Translated: CASSQEAGGRTDTQYF.

The DNA of the CDR3 is TGTGCCAGCAGCTCCCGGTGGGGCACCTACGAGCAGTACTTC. Amino acids: CASSSRWGTYEQYF. The chain employs TRBV7-8 and TRBJ2-7, with D possibly matching TRBD1 (5 bases). Trimming left V 4 bases short and J 2 bases short, with 12 bases between. Germline CDR1 and CDR2: SGHVS and FQNEAQ. This CDR3 contains 14 residues.

This chain joins TRBV27 and TRBJ1-2; no firm D call. CDR1 MNHEY and CDR2 SMNVEV come from the germline V gene (reference sequence). CDR3 size: 14 residues. V was clipped by 5 bases and J by 3 bases, with 13 bases between them. Written as DNA, the CDR3 is TGTGCCAGCAGTGCCGACCAGAACGACTATGGCTACACCTTC. Protein product: CASSADQNDYGYTF.

The J gene is TRBJ1-5, the V gene TRBV6-2 or TRBV6-3; perhaps TRBD1 as D (5 bases). The CDR3 runs 13 residues. Trimming took off 2 bases at V and 6 bases at J, with 8 bases between the two ends. Germline lookup yields CDR1 MNHEY and CDR2 SVGEGT. The DNA of the CDR3 is TGTGCCAGCAGTTACAGGGGAGGTCAGCCCCAGCATTTT. Translated: CASSYRGGQPQHF.

CDR3 protein: CASSRRETDEQYF. The CDR3 DNA reads as TGTGCCAGCAGCCGCCGGGAGACCGACGAGCAGTACTTC. V gene TRBV27 combines with J gene TRBJ2-7, with D tentatively TRBD2 (6 bases). Trimming took 6 bases from V and 5 from J, leaving 14 bases between them. Germline V gene lookup returns CDR1 MNHEY and CDR2 SMNVEV (reference sequence). The CDR3 has 13 amino acids.

The CDR3 reads CASSPRRAPGGEQYF. CDR3 in DNA: TGTGCCAGCAGCCCCCGGCGAGCTCCCGGAGGCGAGCAGTACTTC. V and J are TRBV7-9 and TRBJ2-7, with D tentatively TRBD2 (5 bases). V lost 5 bases and J lost 6, with 20 bases in between. Germline values: CDR1 SEHNR, CDR2 FQNEAQ (reference sequence). The CDR3 sequence is 15 residues long. Full variable domain (missing parts from reference TRBV7-9 and TRBJ2-7): DTGVSQNPRHKITKRGQNVTFRCDPISEHNRLYWYRQTLGQGPEFLTYFQNEAQLEKSRLLSDRFSAERPKGSFSTLEIQRTEQGDSAMYLCASSPRRAPGGEQYFGPGTRLTVT.

The gene calls are TRBV11-3 and TRBJ2-6; D call uncertain. The germline CDR1 and CDR2 sequences are SGHNT and YENEEA. This CDR3 comprises 16 residues. V lost 5 bases and J lost 1, with 12 bases in between. The CDR3 bases are TGTGCCAGCAGCCCCGGTGATTTGTCTGGGGCCAACGTCCTGACTTTC. Its protein product is CASSPGDLSGANVLTF. The full variable domain, with the rest looked up from reference TRBV11-3 and TRBJ2-6, is EAGVVQSPRYKIIEKKQPVAFWCNPISGHNTLYWYLQNLGQGPELLIRYENEEAVDDSQLPKDRFSAERLKGVDSTLKIQPAELGDSAVYLCASSPGDLSGANVLTFGAGSRLTVL.

The chain joins TRBV30 to TRBJ1-1, with a tentative D call TRBD1 (5 bases). The CDR3 is made up of 13 amino acids. Looked up from germline, CDR1 is GTSNPN and CDR2 is SVGIG (reference sequence). The germline V and J ends were trimmed by 4 bases and 4 bases, with 13 bases remaining between them. CDR3 region: CAWTLLRGTEAFF. The CDR3 nucleotides are TGTGCCTGGACCCTCCTGAGGGGCACTGAAGCTTTCTTT.

The CDR3 region has the DNA TGTGCCAGCAGGGCGGGACAGACCTACGAGCAGTACTTC. Its translation: CASRAGQTYEQYF. The chain joins TRBV2 to TRBJ2-7; D might be TRBD1 (7 bases). The V end was cut by 6 bases, the J end by 2 bases, with 11 bases between. The CDR3 runs 13 residues. Looked up from germline, CDR1 is SNHLY and CDR2 is FYNNEI.

The V and J genes are TRBV5-1 and TRBJ2-2; D remains unclear. Trimming shortened V by 1 base and J by 1 base, and 5 bases separated the two germline ends. Germline V gives CDR1 SGHRS, CDR2 YFSETQ. The CDR3 sequence is 14 residues long. CDR3 sequence reads: CASSLYGNTGELFF. Written as DNA, the CDR3 is TGCGCCAGCAGCTTGTACGGGAACACCGGGGAGCTGTTTTTT.

As concerns this clone: One junction end does not reproduce the germline sequence, and a read error may be involved. The chain recombines TRBV29-1 with TRBJ2-1, with D maybe TRBD2 (6 bases). Germline values: CDR1 SQVTM, CDR2 ANQGSEA. This CDR3 region has 15 residues. CDR3 residues: CSVDGLSESFNEQFF. The CDR3, as DNA: TGCAGCGTTGACGGACTAAGCGAGTCCTTCAATGAGCAGTTCTTC.

This chain connects TRBV6-2 or TRBV6-3 to TRBJ2-7, with TRBD1 matching over 11 bases. Trimming at V came to 6 bases and at J to 5 bases, leaving 9 bases not matched to a gene. The CDR3 is made up of 15 amino acids. CDR1 MNHEY and CDR2 SVGEGT come from the germline V gene. CDR3 in DNA: TGTGCCAGCAGCTCCTCGGACAGGGGGCTAAACGAGCAGTACTTC. Protein sequence: CASSSSDRGLNEQYF.

The V gene is TRBV19, the J gene TRBJ2-7; D is undetermined. V lost 5 bases and J 6 bases, leaving 17 bases between the germline ends. Germline CDR1 reads LNHDA; CDR2 reads SQIVND (reference sequence). This CDR3 spans 14 amino acids. The CDR3 DNA sequence: TGTGCCAGTAGTTCTTCCGGACCCTCTCTCGAGCAGTACTTC. Translation gives CASSSSGPSLEQYF.

CDR3 coding DNA: TGTGCCAGCAGCGCATGGACTTTGGGAGACGAGCAGTACTTC. Residues: CASSAWTLGDEQYF. This chain uses TRBV9 with TRBJ2-7; possible D gene TRBD2, 5 bases. The CDR3 runs 14 residues. Per germline, CDR1 SGDLS and CDR2 YYNGEE. V lost 3 bases to trimming and J lost 5 bases, with 15 bases between them.

V and J are TRBV28 and TRBJ1-1; D possibly corresponds to TRBD1 (6 bases). CDR1 and CDR2 from the germline V gene are MDHEN and SYDVKM. The V end lost 5 bases, the J end lost 0 bases, and 16 bases lay between the germline ends. The CDR3 is 16 amino acids. This chain's CDR3 is CASSLRFRGLNTEAFF. As DNA, the CDR3 is TGTGCCAGCAGTCTCCGGTTCAGGGGATTGAACACTGAAGCTTTCTTT.

The chain is built from TRBV6-5 and TRBJ1-5; 9 bases align to TRBD1. The CDR3 contains 13 residues. V lost 8 bases and J lost 9; bases outside the gene matches: 8. The V gene's germline CDR1 is MNHEY and CDR2 SVGAGI. The CDR3 bases are TGTGCCAGCTCAGGGGACAGGGTATGGCCCCAGCATTTT. Residues: CASSGDRVWPQHF.

The rearrangement uses TRBV5-1 and TRBJ2-7; D unresolved. The CDR3 covers 13 residues. The germline V gene has CDR1 SGHRS and CDR2 YFSETQ. V gave up 0 bases and J gave up 3 bases, with 7 bases separating them. The CDR3 nucleotides read TGCGCCAGCAGCTTGGGGCAGCACTACGAGCAGTACTTC. Protein product: CASSLGQHYEQYF.

This clone has just one count. The chain is built from TRBV4-2 and TRBJ1-5, with 8 positions matching TRBD1. CDR1 is LGHNA and CDR2 is YNFKEQ in the germline V gene. This CDR3 has 17 amino acids. V shed 0 bases, J shed 4 bases, and the junction held 8 bases outside the gene matches. The CDR3 reads CASSQDPGQGTNQPQHF. The CDR3 DNA follows: TGTGCCAGCAGCCAAGACCCCGGACAGGGAACGAATCAGCCCCAGCATTTT.

The chain couples TRBV5-1 to TRBJ2-7, with D perhaps matching TRBD1 or TRBD2 (6 bases each). V lost 2 bases and J lost 4, with 13 bases in between. Germline V gene lookup returns CDR1 SGHRS and CDR2 YFSETQ. The CDR3 is 14 residues long. The CDR3 here is CASSLGRGLYEQYF. The CDR3 bases are TGCGCCAGCAGCTTAGGCAGGGGACTGTACGAGCAGTACTTC.

CDR3 amino acids: CATSFRTADTQYF. The CDR3 bases are TGTGCCACCAGCTTTCGGACCGCAGATACGCAGTATTTT. The chain employs TRBV15 and TRBJ2-3, with D unresolved. Between the trimmed V and J ends, which lost 5 bases and 4 bases, there was a span of 10 bases. This CDR3 spans 13 amino acids. The V gene's germline CDR1 is LNHNV and CDR2 YYDKDF (reference sequence).

The chain has TRBV7-2 and TRBJ2-7, with D perhaps matching TRBD1 (6 bases). The CDR3 spans 14 residues. Germline CDR1 SGHTA, CDR2 FQGNSA. V gave up 5 bases and J gave up 2 bases, with 13 bases separating them. The CDR3 region has the DNA TGTGCCAGCAGCCCGTTAGACAGGCCCTACGAGCAGTACTTC. It translates to CASSPLDRPYEQYF.

This chain joins TRBV5-1 and TRBJ2-4; TRBD2 might be the D (6 bases). V lost 4 bases to trimming and J lost 6 bases, with 17 bases between them. This CDR3 comprises 15 residues. CDR1 is SGHRS, CDR2 YFSETQ, per germline. CDR3 loop: CASSPLTGDTNIQYF. The CDR3 DNA sequence: TGCGCCAGCAGCCCCCTCACGGGAGATACAAACATTCAGTACTTC.

The V call is TRBV24-1, the J call TRBJ2-3; 7 nucleotides match TRBD2. The ends lost 7 bases at V and 0 bases at J; junction bases unmatched: 6. The CDR3 is 15 amino acids. Germline CDR1 and CDR2: KGHDR and SFDVKD. The CDR3 loop reads CATSMRAGSTDTQYF. In DNA, the CDR3 is TGTGCCACCAGCATGAGAGCGGGGAGCACAGATACGCAGTATTTT.

V usage is TRBV28 and J usage is TRBJ2-3, with TRBD2 identical over 13 bases. The CDR3 totals 16 residues. V gave up 4 bases and J gave up 2 bases; unmatched junction bases: 3. CDR1 is MDHEN, CDR2 SYDVKM, per germline. The chain's CDR3 is CASSSGTSGNTDTQYF. CDR3 bases: TGTGCCAGCAGTTCAGGGACTAGCGGGAACACAGATACGCAGTATTTT. Drawing the rest from reference TRBV28 and TRBJ2-3, the complete variable domain is DVKVTQSSRYLVKRTGEKVFLECVQDMDHENMFWYRQDPGLGLRLIYFSYDVKMKEKGDIPEGYSVSREKKERFSLILESASTNQTSMYLCASSSGTSGNTDTQYFGPGTRLTVL.